These T cell receptor beta chains were read from a single sample in a study of blood T cell repertoires in COVID-19. Data came from immunoSEQ multiplex PCR; TCRdb stores just in-frame clones and leaves some out. The sample yields 210,000 or so clones, 83% seen once. Sequenced: peripheral blood. All receptors come from a woman aged 25 to 39 with COVID-19, enrolled during active disease. CDR3s leave out the opening cysteine and the closing phenylalanine or tryptophan. Size is stated for part of the rows, as once, few or many counts, or as a class when the clone is expanded.

TRBJ1-1	once	TRBV6-2/TRBV6-3	ASSAHRGRPPEAF
TRBJ2-3	.	TRBV11-3	ASSLSEAGDTQY
TRBJ1-3	.	TRBV27	ASSSGV
TRBJ2-7	.	TRBV3-1/TRBV3-2	ASSPTGYKDYEQY
TRBJ1-2	few	TRBV5-1	ASSLGAAVNYGYT
TRBJ1-3	.	TRBV19	ASSNYRGSSGNTIY
TRBJ1-1	.	TRBV7-9	ASSIQGGNTEAF
TRBJ2-2	.	TRBV2	ASSPPSGSATGELF
TRBJ2-2	.	TRBV24-1	ATSDLYSTTGELF
TRBJ1-1	once	TRBV5-4	ASSLSGLGGTEAF
TRBJ1-1	few	TRBV7-2	ASSLGPDRGAF
TRBJ2-2	.	TRBV7-3	ASRLSGTGITGELF
TRBJ2-7	.	TRBV9	ASSVDQGPYEQY
TRBJ1-1	.	TRBV15	ATSPDRGTEAF
TRBJ1-6	.	TRBV6-5	ASRQAQSPLH
TRBJ2-3	.	TRBV20-1	SASGLAGGPGTDTQY
TRBJ2-3	.	TRBV18	ASSPGTGTDTQY
TRBJ2-7	.	TRBV7-9	ASSPKENEQY
TRBJ1-5	once	TRBV6-1	ASSEAGRGLFFSNQPQH
TRBJ2-7	.	TRBV19	ATFGVGTGGTYEQY
TRBJ1-6	.	TRBV18	ASSRRDRVISPLH
TRBJ2-7	.	TRBV19	ASSIGTGSNYEQY
TRBJ2-5	.	TRBV5-1	ASRSREGRGVGRLGVGQETQY
TRBJ2-7	.	TRBV20-1	SAFLSYEQY
TRBJ2-1	.	TRBV9	ASSVNGRDYNEQF
TRBJ1-2	.	TRBV19	ASSEALRNYGYT
TRBJ2-3	.	TRBV7-2	ASSLMSGGSTDTQY
TRBJ2-3	.	TRBV25-1	ASSGALRSSDGHAQY
TRBJ1-2	few	TRBV6-5	ASRGQGAGNYGYT
TRBJ2-3	.	TRBV3-1/TRBV3-2	ASSQVLAGGTDTQY
TRBJ1-5	few	TRBV6-2/TRBV6-3	ASSYDSQGWNQPQH